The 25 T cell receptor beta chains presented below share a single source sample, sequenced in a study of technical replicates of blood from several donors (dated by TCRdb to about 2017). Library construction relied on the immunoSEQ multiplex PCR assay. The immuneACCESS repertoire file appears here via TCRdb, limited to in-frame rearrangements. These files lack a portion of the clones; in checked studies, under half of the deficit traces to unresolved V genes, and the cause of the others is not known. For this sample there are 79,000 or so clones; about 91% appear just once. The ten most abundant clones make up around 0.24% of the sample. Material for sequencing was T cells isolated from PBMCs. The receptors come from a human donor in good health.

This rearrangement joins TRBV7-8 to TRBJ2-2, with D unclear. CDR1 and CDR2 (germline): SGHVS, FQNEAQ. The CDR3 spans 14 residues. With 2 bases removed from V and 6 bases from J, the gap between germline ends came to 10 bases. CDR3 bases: TGTGCCAGCAGCTTATTCCCCCGGGCCGGGGAGCTGTTTTTT. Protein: CASSLFPRAGELFF.

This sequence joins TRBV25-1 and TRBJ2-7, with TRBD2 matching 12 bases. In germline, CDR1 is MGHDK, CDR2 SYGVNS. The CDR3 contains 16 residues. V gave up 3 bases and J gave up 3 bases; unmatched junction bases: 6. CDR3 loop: CASSDLLAGGNYEQYF. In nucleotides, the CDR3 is TGTGCCAGCAGTGATTTACTAGCGGGAGGAAACTACGAGCAGTACTTC.

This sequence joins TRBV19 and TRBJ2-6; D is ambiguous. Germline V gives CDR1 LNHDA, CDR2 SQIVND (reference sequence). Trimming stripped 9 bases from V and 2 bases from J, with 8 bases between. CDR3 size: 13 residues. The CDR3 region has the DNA TGTGCCAGCGGAGTGGCTGGGGCCAACGTCCTGACTTTC. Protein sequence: CASGVAGANVLTF.

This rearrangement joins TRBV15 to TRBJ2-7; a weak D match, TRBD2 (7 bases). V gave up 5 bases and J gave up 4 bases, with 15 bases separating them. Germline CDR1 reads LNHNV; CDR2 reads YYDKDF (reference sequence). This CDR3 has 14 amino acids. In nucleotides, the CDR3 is TGTGCCACCAGCGGTGGGGGGGGCCGGTACGAGCAGTACTTC. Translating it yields CATSGGGGRYEQYF.

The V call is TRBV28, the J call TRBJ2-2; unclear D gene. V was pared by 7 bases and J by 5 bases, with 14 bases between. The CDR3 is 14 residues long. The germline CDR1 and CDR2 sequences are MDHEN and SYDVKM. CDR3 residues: CASILTIGTGELFF. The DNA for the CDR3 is TGTGCCAGCATCCTCACCATCGGGACCGGGGAGCTGTTTTTT.

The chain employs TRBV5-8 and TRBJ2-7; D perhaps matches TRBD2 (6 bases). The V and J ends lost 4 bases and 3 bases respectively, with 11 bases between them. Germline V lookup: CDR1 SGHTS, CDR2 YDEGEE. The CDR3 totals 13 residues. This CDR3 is CASSGGTRYEQYF. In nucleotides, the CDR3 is TGTGCCAGCAGCGGCGGGACCCGCTACGAGCAGTACTTC.

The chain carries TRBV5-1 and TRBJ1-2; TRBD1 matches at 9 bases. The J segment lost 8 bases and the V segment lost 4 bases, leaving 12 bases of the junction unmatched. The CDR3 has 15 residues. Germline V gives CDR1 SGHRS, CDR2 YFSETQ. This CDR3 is CASSDRTGVGGGYTF. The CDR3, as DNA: TGCGCCAGCAGCGACCGGACAGGGGTGGGTGGCGGCTACACCTTC.

As DNA, the CDR3 is TGTGCCAGTAGTATAGATTTGTCGGGGAACACTGAAGCTTTCTTT. As protein: CASSIDLSGNTEAFF. V gene TRBV19 combines with J gene TRBJ1-1; D is unclear. There are 15 residues in the CDR3. The germline V gene has CDR1 LNHDA and CDR2 SQIVND (reference sequence). Trimming shortened V by 0 bases and J by 1 base, and 9 bases separated the two germline ends.

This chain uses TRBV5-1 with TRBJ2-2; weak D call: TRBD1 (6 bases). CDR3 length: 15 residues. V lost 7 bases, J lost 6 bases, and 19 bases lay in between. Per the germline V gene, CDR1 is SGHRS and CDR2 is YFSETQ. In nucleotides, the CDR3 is TGCGCCAGCTCGCCCTGGACAGATGGGGCCGGGGAGCTGTTTTTT. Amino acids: CASSPWTDGAGELFF.

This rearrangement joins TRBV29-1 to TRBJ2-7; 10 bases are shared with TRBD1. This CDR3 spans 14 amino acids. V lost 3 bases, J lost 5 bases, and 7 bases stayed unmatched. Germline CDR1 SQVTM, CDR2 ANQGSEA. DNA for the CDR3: TGCAGCGTTGACGCGGAGACAGGGGGCAACGAGCAGTACTTC. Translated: CSVDAETGGNEQYF.

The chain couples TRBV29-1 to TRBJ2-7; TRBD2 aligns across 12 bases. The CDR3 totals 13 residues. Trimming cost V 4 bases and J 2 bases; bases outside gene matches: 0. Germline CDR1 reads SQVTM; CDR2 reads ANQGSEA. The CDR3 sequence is CSVGLAGAYEQYF. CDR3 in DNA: TGCAGCGTTGGACTAGCGGGGGCCTACGAGCAGTACTTC.

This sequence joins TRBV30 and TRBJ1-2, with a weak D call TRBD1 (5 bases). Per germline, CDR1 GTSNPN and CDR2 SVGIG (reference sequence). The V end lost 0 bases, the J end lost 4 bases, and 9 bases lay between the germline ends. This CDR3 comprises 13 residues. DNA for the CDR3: TGTGCCTGGAGTGTTAAGGGGCTCTATGGCTACACCTTC. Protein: CAWSVKGLYGYTF.

The CDR3 sequence is CASSPEEAGPYGYTF. Here the CDR3 DNA reads TGTGCCAGTAGTCCCGAGGAGGCAGGCCCCTATGGCTACACCTTC. This chain joins TRBV19 and TRBJ1-2; D not resolved. V was cut by 5 bases and J by 4 bases, with 17 bases left in between. The germline CDR1 and CDR2 sequences are LNHDA and SQIVND (reference sequence). This CDR3 contains 15 residues.

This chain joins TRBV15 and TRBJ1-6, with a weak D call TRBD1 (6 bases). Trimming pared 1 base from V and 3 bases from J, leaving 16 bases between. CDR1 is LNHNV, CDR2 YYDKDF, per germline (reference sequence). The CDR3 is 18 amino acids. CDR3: CATSRGTAPLLYNSPLHF. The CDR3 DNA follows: TGTGCCACCAGCAGAGGGACAGCACCCTTACTCTATAATTCACCCCTCCACTTT. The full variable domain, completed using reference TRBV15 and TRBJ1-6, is DAMVIQNPRYQVTQFGKPVTLSCSQTLNHNVMYWYQQKSSQAPKLLFHYYDKDFNNEADTPDNFQSRRPNTSFCFLDIRSPGLGDTAMYLCATSRGTAPLLYNSPLHFGNGTRLTVT.

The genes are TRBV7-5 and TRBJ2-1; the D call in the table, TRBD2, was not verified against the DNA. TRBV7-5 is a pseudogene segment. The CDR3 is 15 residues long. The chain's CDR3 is CVRSQLAASYNEQFF. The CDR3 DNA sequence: TGTGTCAGAAGCCAACTAGCGGCCTCCTACAATGAGCAGTTCTTC.

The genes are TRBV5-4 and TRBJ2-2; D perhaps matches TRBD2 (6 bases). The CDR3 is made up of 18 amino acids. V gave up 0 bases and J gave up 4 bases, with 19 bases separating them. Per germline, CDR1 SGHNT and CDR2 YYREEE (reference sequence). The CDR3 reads CASSLGPSGGLSTGELFF. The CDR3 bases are TGTGCCAGCAGCTTGGGACCCTCCGGGGGTCTAAGCACCGGGGAGCTGTTTTTT.

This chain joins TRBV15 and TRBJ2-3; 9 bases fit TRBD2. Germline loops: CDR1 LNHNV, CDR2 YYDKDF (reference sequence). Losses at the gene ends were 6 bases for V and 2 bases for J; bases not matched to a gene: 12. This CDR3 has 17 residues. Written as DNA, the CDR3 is TGTGCCACCAGTAGACCCCCTAGCGGGGTGGACACAGATACGCAGTATTTT. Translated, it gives CATSRPPSGVDTDTQYF.

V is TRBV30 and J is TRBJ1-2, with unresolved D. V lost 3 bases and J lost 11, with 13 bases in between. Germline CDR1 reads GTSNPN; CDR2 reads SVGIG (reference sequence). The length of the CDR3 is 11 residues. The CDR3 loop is CAWSISAEYTF. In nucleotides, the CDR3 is TGTGCCTGGAGCATATCGGCGGAATACACCTTC.

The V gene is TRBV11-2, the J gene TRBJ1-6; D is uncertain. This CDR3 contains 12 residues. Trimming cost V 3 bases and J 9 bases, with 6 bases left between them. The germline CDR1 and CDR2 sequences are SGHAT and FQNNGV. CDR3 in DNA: TGTGCCAGCAGCTTGGCTGGTTCACCCCTCCACTTT. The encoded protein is CASSLAGSPLHF.

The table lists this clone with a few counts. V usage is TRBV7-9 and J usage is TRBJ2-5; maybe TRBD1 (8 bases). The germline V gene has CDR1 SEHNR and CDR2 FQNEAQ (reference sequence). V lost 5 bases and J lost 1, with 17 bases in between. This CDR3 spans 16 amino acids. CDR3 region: CASSVTGAGAQETQYF. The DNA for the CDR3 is TGTGCCAGCAGCGTGACAGGGGCGGGGGCCCAAGAGACCCAGTACTTC.

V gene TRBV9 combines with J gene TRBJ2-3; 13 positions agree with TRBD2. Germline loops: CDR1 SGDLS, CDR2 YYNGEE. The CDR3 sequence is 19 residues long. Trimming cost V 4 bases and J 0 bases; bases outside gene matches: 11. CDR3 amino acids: CASSPMGTSGVPSTDTQYF. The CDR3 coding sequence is TGTGCCAGCAGCCCGATGGGGACTAGCGGGGTCCCTAGCACAGATACGCAGTATTTT.

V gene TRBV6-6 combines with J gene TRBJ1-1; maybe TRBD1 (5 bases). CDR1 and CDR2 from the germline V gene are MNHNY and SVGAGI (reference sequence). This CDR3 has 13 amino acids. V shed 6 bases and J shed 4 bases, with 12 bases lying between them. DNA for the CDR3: TGTGCCAGCAGAGTCAGGGATGCCACTGAAGCTTTCTTT. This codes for CASRVRDATEAFF.

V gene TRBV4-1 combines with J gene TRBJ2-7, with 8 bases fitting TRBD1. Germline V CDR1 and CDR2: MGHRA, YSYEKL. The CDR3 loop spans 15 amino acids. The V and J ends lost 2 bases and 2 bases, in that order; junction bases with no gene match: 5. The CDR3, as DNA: TGCGCCAGCAGCCAAAATACAGGGGGGACCTACGAGCAGTACTTC. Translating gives CASSQNTGGTYEQYF.

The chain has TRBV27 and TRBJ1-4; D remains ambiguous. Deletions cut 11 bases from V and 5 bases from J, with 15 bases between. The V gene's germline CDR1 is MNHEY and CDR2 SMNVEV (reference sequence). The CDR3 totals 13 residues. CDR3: CASARRVNEKLFF. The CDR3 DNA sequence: TGTGCCTCTGCAAGGAGGGTGAATGAAAAACTGTTTTTT.

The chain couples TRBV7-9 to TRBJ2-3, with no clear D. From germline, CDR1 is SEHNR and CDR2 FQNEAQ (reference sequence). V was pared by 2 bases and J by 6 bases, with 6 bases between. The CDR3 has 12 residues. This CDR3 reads CASSLTADTQYF. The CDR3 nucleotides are TGTGCCAGCAGCTTAACTGCGGATACGCAGTATTTT.